Below, 29 T cell receptor beta chains from the same sample are listed, as sequenced in a study of T cell responses to AZD1222 COVID-19 vaccine. The protocol was immunoSEQ multiplex PCR, while the TCRdb copy is restricted to in-frame clones and leaves out a portion. The repertoire holds under 150,000 clones, with approximately 92% as singletons. The specimen was peripheral blood, collected on day 0 of AZD1222 vaccination. These TCRs come from an adult in good health.

The chain carries TRBV2 and TRBJ1-5; TRBD1 aligns across 10 bases. The CDR3 loop spans 16 amino acids. Per germline, CDR1 SNHLY and CDR2 FYNNEI. V lost 7 bases to trimming and J lost 4 bases; unmatched junction nucleotides: 10. In nucleotides, the CDR3 is TGTGCCAGCAAGGGCGGTTGGACAGGGGGTAATCAGCCCCAGCATTTT. This translates into CASKGGWTGGNQPQHF. Full variable domain (outside the CDR3, taken from reference TRBV2 and TRBJ1-5): EPEVTQTPSHQVTQMGQEVILRCVPISNHLYFYWYRQILGQKVEFLVSFYNNEISEKSEIFDDQFSVERPDGSNFTLKIRSTKLEDSAMYFCASKGGWTGGNQPQHFGDGTRLSIL.

This chain's CDR3 is CATSAGGSNQPQHF. The CDR3 bases are TGTGCCACCAGTGCGGGGGGAAGCAATCAGCCCCAGCATTTT. The gene calls are TRBV24-1 and TRBJ1-5, with D maybe TRBD1 (5 bases). The CDR3 runs 14 residues. Germline V gives CDR1 KGHDR, CDR2 SFDVKD. Trimming cost V 5 bases and J 1 base, with 8 bases left between them.

This chain uses TRBV5-1 with TRBJ2-7, with 7 bases lining up with TRBD2. This CDR3 comprises 17 residues. Germline CDR1 SGHRS, CDR2 YFSETQ. V shed 5 bases, J shed 7 bases, and the junction held 21 bases outside the gene matches. Here the CDR3 reads CASSPSSGPSKGEEQYF. In nucleotides, the CDR3 is TGCGCCAGCAGTCCGTCTAGCGGACCATCAAAAGGGGAAGAGCAGTACTTC.

The chain has TRBV5-1 and TRBJ1-1; D possibly corresponds to TRBD1 (6 bases). Germline lookup yields CDR1 SGHRS and CDR2 YFSETQ. Trimming took off 4 bases at V and 2 bases at J, with 9 bases between the two ends. This CDR3 has 13 residues. The CDR3 spells CASSTRGNTEAFF. As DNA, the CDR3 is TGCGCCAGCAGCACCAGGGGAAACACTGAAGCTTTCTTT. Based on the CDR3 plus reference TRBV5-1 and TRBJ1-1, the full variable domain is KAGVTQTPRYLIKTRGQQVTLSCSPISGHRSVSWYQQTPGQGLQFLFEYFSETQRNKGNFPGRFSGRQFSNSRSEMNVSTLELGDSALYLCASSTRGNTEAFFGQGTRLTVV.

The chain uses TRBV12-3 or TRBV12-4 and TRBJ2-1; the D gene is possibly TRBD1 (5 bases). CDR3 size: 13 residues. The V end was cut by 3 bases, the J end by 6 bases, with 9 bases between. CDR3 bases: TGTGCCAGCAGTTTGGCAGGGTCCAATGAGCAGTTCTTC. Translating gives CASSLAGSNEQFF.

This chain uses TRBV3-1 (or the pseudogene TRBV3-2) with TRBJ2-2; TRBD2 matches 11 bases. In germline, CDR1 is LGHDT, CDR2 YNNKEL (reference sequence). This CDR3 contains 18 residues. V trimming: 0 bases; J trimming: 4 bases; junction bases outside the gene matches: 7. The CDR3 DNA reads TGTGCCAGCAGCCAAGAACTAGCGGGAGTACTCGGCACCGGGGAGCTGTTTTTT. Its translation is CASSQELAGVLGTGELFF.

V usage is TRBV6-5 and J usage is TRBJ1-5; D is unresolved. Trimming cost V 10 bases and J 5 bases, with 15 bases left between them. The CDR3 contains 13 residues. Germline CDR1 is MNHEY and CDR2 is SVGAGI. DNA for the CDR3: TGTGCCACCTCCCCGGGCCTAGATCAGCCCCAGCATTTT. Its protein is CATSPGLDQPQHF.

J is TRBJ2-5 and V is TRBV4-1, with 14 bases aligning to TRBD2. This CDR3 spans 17 amino acids. The germline V gene encodes CDR1 MGHRA and CDR2 YSYEKL. The J segment lost 5 bases and the V segment lost 0 bases, leaving 5 bases of the junction unmatched. This CDR3 is CASSQEPGLAGVETQYF. The CDR3 DNA reads as TGCGCCAGCAGCCAAGAACCGGGACTAGCGGGGGTGGAGACCCAGTACTTC.

The chain links TRBV11-3 to TRBJ2-1; 9 bases line up with TRBD2. V was pared by 4 bases and J by 2 bases, with 3 bases of the junction left unmatched. This CDR3 contains 15 residues. CDR1 and CDR2 (germline): SGHNT, YENEEA. The CDR3 DNA reads as TGTGCCAGCAGCTCGAGCGGGGGGACCTACAATGAGCAGTTCTTC. This gives the protein CASSSSGGTYNEQFF.

The chain uses TRBV19 and TRBJ2-2; D assignment may be TRBD1 or TRBD2 (6 bases each). The CDR3 sequence is 15 residues long. V was cut by 4 bases and J by 6 bases, with 15 bases left in between. Germline values: CDR1 LNHDA, CDR2 SQIVND (reference sequence). For the CDR3, the DNA is TGTGCCAGTAGTAGGTGGGGGGCGGTTCCCGGGGAGCTGTTTTTT. Amino acids: CASSRWGAVPGELFF.

The chain links TRBV24-1 to TRBJ2-7; D uncertain. The germline gives CDR1 KGHDR, CDR2 SFDVKD. V dropped 2 bases and J dropped 5 bases, with 9 bases sitting between them. The CDR3 totals 13 residues. In nucleotides, the CDR3 is TGTGCCACCAGTGATTATAGGACCCACGAGCAGTACTTC. Translated: CATSDYRTHEQYF.

The V gene is TRBV7-2, the J gene TRBJ2-7; either TRBD1 or TRBD2 may fit D (5 bases each). The germline gives CDR1 SGHTA, CDR2 FQGNSA. Trimming cost V 1 base and J 6 bases, with 13 bases left between them. The length of the CDR3 is 14 residues. The CDR3 is CASSLETVRGEQYF. The CDR3 nucleotides are TGTGCCAGCAGCTTAGAGACAGTCCGGGGCGAGCAGTACTTC.

This clone is a singleton in its sample. The gene calls are TRBV6-4 and TRBJ2-1, with D possibly matching TRBD1 (6 bases). This CDR3 has 14 amino acids. V lost 5 bases and J 0 bases, leaving 8 bases between the germline ends. The germline V gene encodes CDR1 MRHNA and CDR2 SNTAGT. The DNA of the CDR3 is TGTGCCAGCAGTACAGGGAACTCCTACAATGAGCAGTTCTTC. Translation: CASSTGNSYNEQFF.

The chain has TRBV11-2 and TRBJ2-7; 9 nucleotides match TRBD2. CDR3 length: 16 residues. In germline, CDR1 is SGHAT, CDR2 FQNNGV. V lost 5 bases, J lost 0 bases, and 8 bases stayed unmatched. The CDR3 DNA follows: TGTGCCAGCAGCGAATCGACTAGCGGAAACTCCTACGAGCAGTACTTC. Its translation is CASSESTSGNSYEQYF.

The chain combines TRBV18 with TRBJ2-7, with TRBD1 matching over 8 bases. Germline V lookup: CDR1 KGHSH, CDR2 LQKENI. The V segment lost 1 base and the J segment 3 bases; nucleotides outside the gene matches: 8. The CDR3 contains 16 residues. Here the CDR3 DNA reads TGTGCCAGCTCACCACTAGGACAGGGCATTTTCTACGAGCAGTACTTC. Protein product: CASSPLGQGIFYEQYF.

The chain employs TRBV6-5 and TRBJ1-5, with D uncertain. Germline V gene data show CDR1 as MNHEY and CDR2 as SVGAGI. Trimming took off 2 bases at V and 7 bases at J, with 12 bases between the two ends. The CDR3 totals 14 residues. The CDR3 DNA reads TGTGCCAGCAGTTACGGTTACAGAGGACAGCCCCAGCATTTT. This gives the protein CASSYGYRGQPQHF.

By sample share, this clone is medium-sized. The chain couples TRBV7-9 to TRBJ2-5; D is unresolved. The CDR3 totals 12 residues. Trimming took 3 bases from V and 1 from J, leaving 3 bases between them. Germline CDR1 SEHNR, CDR2 FQNEAQ (reference sequence). Here the CDR3 reads CASSFTQETQYF. CDR3 bases: TGTGCCAGCAGCTTTACCCAAGAGACCCAGTACTTC.

This chain connects TRBV4-1 to TRBJ2-2; weak D call: TRBD1 (6 bases). The CDR3 runs to 14 residues. Germline values: CDR1 MGHRA, CDR2 YSYEKL. Trimming took 4 bases from V and 4 from J, leaving 10 bases between them. CDR3 amino acids: CASSLDRTTGELFF. CDR3 bases: TGCGCCAGCAGCCTAGACAGGACCACCGGGGAGCTGTTTTTT.

This clone has just one count. This chain joins TRBV2 and TRBJ2-3; 11 bases are a match to TRBD1. This CDR3 spans 15 amino acids. V lost 4 bases and J lost 4; bases outside the gene matches: 4. CDR1 SNHLY and CDR2 FYNNEI come from the germline V gene. The CDR3 DNA reads TGTGCCAGCAGTGTGGGACAGGGGGTGGCAGATACGCAGTATTTT. Residues: CASSVGQGVADTQYF.

This sequence joins TRBV19 and TRBJ1-5, with a weak D call TRBD1 (5 bases). Trimming took off 10 bases at V and 0 bases at J, with 16 bases between the two ends. Germline loops: CDR1 LNHDA, CDR2 SQIVND (reference sequence). The length of the CDR3 is 15 residues. Here the CDR3 DNA reads TGTGCCACCCTCCGGGACGGCAATAGCAATCAGCCCCAGCATTTT. It specifies CATLRDGNSNQPQHF.

This clone was observed a handful of times. This chain connects TRBV2 to TRBJ1-1; no reliable D call. Trimming left V 5 bases short and J 3 bases short, with 10 bases between. The germline CDR1 and CDR2 sequences are SNHLY and FYNNEI. The CDR3 loop spans 13 amino acids. CDR3 protein: CASSNPADTEAFF. DNA of the CDR3: TGTGCCAGCAGTAACCCCGCAGACACTGAAGCTTTCTTT.

This clone appeared once. The V gene is TRBV2, the J gene TRBJ2-3, with D tentatively TRBD1 or TRBD2 (6 bases each). V was cut by 6 bases and J by 2 bases, with 15 bases left in between. CDR1 is SNHLY and CDR2 is FYNNEI in the germline V gene. The CDR3 contains 15 residues. The CDR3 region is CASSGGLGVTDTQYF. The CDR3 region has the DNA TGTGCCAGCAGCGGGGGCCTCGGCGTCACAGATACGCAGTATTTT.

The V gene is TRBV5-1, the J gene TRBJ2-5; D is undetermined. The length of the CDR3 is 12 residues. The V gene's germline CDR1 is SGHRS and CDR2 YFSETQ. The V and J ends lost 0 bases and 2 bases respectively, with 2 bases between them. The chain's CDR3 is CASSLDQETQYF. For the CDR3, the DNA is TGCGCCAGCAGCTTGGATCAAGAGACCCAGTACTTC.

The chain is built from TRBV5-1 and TRBJ2-2; the D gene is possibly TRBD1 (5 bases). The CDR3 has 15 residues. Germline V gene sequence: CDR1 SGHRS, CDR2 YFSETQ. Trimming left V 5 bases short and J 5 bases short, with 16 bases between. CDR3 sequence (DNA): TGCGCCAGCAGGAACTCAGGGAAGGGTACCGGGGAGCTGTTTTTT. Translation gives CASRNSGKGTGELFF.

The chain links TRBV6-1 to TRBJ1-3; D gene unclear. The V gene's germline CDR1 is MNHNS and CDR2 SASEGT. This CDR3 is 14 amino acids long. Trimming removed 3 bases from V and 0 bases from J, with 6 bases in between. In nucleotides, the CDR3 is TGTGCCAGCAGTGATTCATTCTCTGGAAACACCATATATTTT. Residues: CASSDSFSGNTIYF.

This clone was detected only a few times. This chain uses TRBV3-1 (or the pseudogene TRBV3-2) with TRBJ1-5, with no clear D. Germline lookup yields CDR1 LGHDT and CDR2 YNNKEL (reference sequence). This CDR3 has 14 amino acids. Trimming cost V 3 bases and J 4 bases, with 10 bases left between them. The CDR3 spells CASSQYGKNQPQHF. CDR3 nucleotides: TGTGCCAGCAGCCAGTACGGAAAGAATCAGCCCCAGCATTTT.

The V and J genes are TRBV7-6 and TRBJ2-1; 7 nucleotides align to TRBD2. This CDR3 has 14 residues. Per the germline V gene, CDR1 is SGHVS and CDR2 is FNYEAQ. V was clipped by 3 bases and J by 4 bases; unmatched bases: 3. Written as DNA, the CDR3 is TGTGCCAGCAGCTTCCCCGGGGGGTACAATGAGCAGTTCTTC. Translation: CASSFPGGYNEQFF. The full variable domain, with the rest looked up from reference TRBV7-6 and TRBJ2-1, is GAGVSQSPRYKVTKRGQDVALRCDPISGHVSLYWYRQALGQGPEFLTYFNYEAQQDKSGLPNDRFSAERPEGSISTLTIQRTEQRDSAMYRCASSFPGGYNEQFFGPGTRLTVL.

The chain combines TRBV5-1 with TRBJ1-2; D uncertain. Germline-derived CDR1 and CDR2 are SGHRS and YFSETQ. Between the trimmed V and J ends, which lost 2 bases and 5 bases, there was a span of 7 bases. The CDR3 covers 12 residues. CDR3 nucleotides: TGCGCCAGCAGCTTTAGTCAGTATGGCTACACCTTC. This sequence encodes CASSFSQYGYTF.

This clone was seen a few times. Sequence at one end of the junction differs from germline and may be a read error. V and J are TRBV7-7 and TRBJ2-2, with D perhaps matching TRBD2 (6 bases). Per germline, CDR1 SSHAT and CDR2 FNYEAQ (reference sequence). The CDR3 loop spans 15 amino acids. The DNA of the CDR3 is TGTGCTAGCAGCTTAGATGGGGGGTCCACCGGGGAGCTGTTTTTT. This encodes CASSLDGGSTGELFF.